This T cell receptor beta chain is from a study of T cells in Graves' hyperthyroidism and ophthalmopathy. General observations from the study: Clonotypes that were expanded in thyroid above 0.001 mostly appeared in blood too.

The table lists this clonotype with many counts. The antigen is undetermined. RNA transcripts yielded amplified TCR beta CDR3 regions. Carried out on the TCR CDR3, a first-round RT-PCR used the HTBI primer set. TCRdb re-called the multiplex PCR reads through MiXCR, storing one row per CDR3 protein. Of some 350,000 distinct CDR3 sequences detected, roughly 14% appear once; the ten largest clones hold 28%. The clonotype comes from a woman aged 18 to 35 with Graves' hyperthyroidism that later progressed to Graves' ophthalmopathy. Sequenced material: blood.

In DNA form, the CDR3 reads TGTGCCACCAGGGAAGCGGGGGAGAGGACTGAAGCTTTCTTT. Translation: CATREAGERTEAFF. The rearrangement links TRBV24-1 to TRBJ1-1, with a possible D match to TRBD1 (5 bases). Germline V gene lookup returns CDR1 KGHDR and CDR2 SFDVKD. Trimming removed 7 bases at V and 5 bases at J, with 16 bases between. This CDR3 has 14 amino acids.